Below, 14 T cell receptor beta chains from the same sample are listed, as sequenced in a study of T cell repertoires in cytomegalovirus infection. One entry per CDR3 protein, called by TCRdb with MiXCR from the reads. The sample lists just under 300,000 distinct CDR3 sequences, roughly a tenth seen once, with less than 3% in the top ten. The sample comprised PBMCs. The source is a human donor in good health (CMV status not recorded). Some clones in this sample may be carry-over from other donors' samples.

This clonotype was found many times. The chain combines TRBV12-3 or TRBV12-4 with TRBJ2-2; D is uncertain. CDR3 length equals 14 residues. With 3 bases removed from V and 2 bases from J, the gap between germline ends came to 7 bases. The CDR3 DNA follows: TGTGCCAGCAGTTTTCAAGAAAACACCGGGGAGCTGTTTTTT. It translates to CASSFQENTGELFF.

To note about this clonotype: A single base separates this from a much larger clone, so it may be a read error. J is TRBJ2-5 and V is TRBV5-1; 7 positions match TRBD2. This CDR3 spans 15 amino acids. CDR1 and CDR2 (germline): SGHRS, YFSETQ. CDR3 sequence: CANSLGLADEETQYF. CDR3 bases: TGCGCCAACAGCCTCGGCCTAGCGGACGAAGAGACCCAGTACTTC.

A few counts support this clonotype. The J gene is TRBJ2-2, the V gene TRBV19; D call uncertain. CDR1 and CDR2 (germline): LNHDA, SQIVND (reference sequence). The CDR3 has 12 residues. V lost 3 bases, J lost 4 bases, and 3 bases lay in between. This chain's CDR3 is CASSILTGELFF. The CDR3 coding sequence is TGTGCCAGTAGTATCCTCACCGGGGAGCTGTTTTTT.

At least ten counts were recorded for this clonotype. CDR3 nucleotides: TGCAGCGTTGATACAGGACAGGTGGGGAAGGTTGGCTACACCTTC. Translated, it gives CSVDTGQVGKVGYTF. The V and J genes are TRBV29-1 and TRBJ1-2; 7 bases align to TRBD1. The CDR3 has 15 amino acids. The junction had 14 bases not matched to a gene; V was cut back by 3 bases and J by 7 bases. Germline V lookup: CDR1 SQVTM, CDR2 ANQGSEA.

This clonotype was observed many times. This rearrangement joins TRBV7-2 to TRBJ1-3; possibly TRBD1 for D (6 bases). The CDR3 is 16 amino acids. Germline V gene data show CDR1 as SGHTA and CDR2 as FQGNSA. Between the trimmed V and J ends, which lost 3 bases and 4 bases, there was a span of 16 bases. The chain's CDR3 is CASSFGQTRGGNTIYF. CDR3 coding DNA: TGTGCCAGCAGCTTCGGACAGACGAGAGGGGGAAACACCATATATTTT.

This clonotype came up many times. CDR3 in DNA: TGCAGTGCTTCTACTACCGGGACTAGCGTAAAAGAGACCCAGTACTTC. It encodes CSASTTGTSVKETQYF. The chain is built from TRBV20-1 and TRBJ2-5; 10 nucleotides agree with TRBD2. The CDR3 consists of 16 residues. Trimming removed 5 bases from V and 3 bases from J; junction bases left unmatched: 12. From germline, CDR1 is DFQATT and CDR2 SNEGSKA (reference sequence).

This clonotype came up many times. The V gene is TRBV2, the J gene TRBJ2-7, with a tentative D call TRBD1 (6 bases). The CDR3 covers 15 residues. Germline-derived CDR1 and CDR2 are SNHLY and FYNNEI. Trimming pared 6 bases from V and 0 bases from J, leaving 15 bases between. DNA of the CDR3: TGTGCCAGCAGGCTCTGGACAGACCGCTCCTACGAGCAGTACTTC. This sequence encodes CASRLWTDRSYEQYF.

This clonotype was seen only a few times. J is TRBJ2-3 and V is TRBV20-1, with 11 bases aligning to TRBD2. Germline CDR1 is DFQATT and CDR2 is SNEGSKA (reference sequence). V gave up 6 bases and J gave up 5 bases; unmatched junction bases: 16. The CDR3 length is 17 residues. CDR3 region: CSAHDILAGDEGDTQYF. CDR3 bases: TGCAGTGCCCATGATATACTAGCGGGGGACGAGGGAGATACGCAGTATTTT.

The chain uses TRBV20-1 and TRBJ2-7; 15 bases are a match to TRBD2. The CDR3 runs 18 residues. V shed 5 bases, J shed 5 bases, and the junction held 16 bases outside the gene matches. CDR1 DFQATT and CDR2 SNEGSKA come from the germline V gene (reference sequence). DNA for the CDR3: TGCAGTGCTCGTAGACCGGGACTAGCGGGGGGCCCGAGGGACGAGCAGTACTTC. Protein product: CSARRPGLAGGPRDEQYF.

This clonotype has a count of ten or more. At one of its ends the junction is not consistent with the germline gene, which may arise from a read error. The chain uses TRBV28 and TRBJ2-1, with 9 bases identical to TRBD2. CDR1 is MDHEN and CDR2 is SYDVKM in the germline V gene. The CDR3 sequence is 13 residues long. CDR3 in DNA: TGTGCCAGCAGTTTAGTTAGCGGGGGAAAATCCGTCTTC. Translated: CASSLVSGGKSVF.

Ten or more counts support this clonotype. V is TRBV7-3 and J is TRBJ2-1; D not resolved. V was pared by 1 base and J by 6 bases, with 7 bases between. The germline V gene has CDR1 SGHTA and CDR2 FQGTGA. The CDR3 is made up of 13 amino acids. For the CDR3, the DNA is TGTGCCAGCAGCTTAAGAGTTCTCAATGAGCAGTTCTTC. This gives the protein CASSLRVLNEQFF.

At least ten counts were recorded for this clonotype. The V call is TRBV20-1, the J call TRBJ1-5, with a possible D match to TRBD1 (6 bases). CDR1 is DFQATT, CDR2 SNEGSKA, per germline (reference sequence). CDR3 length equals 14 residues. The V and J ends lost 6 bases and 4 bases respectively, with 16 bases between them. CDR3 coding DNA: TGCAGTGCCCGAGAGGGGGGCGGGAATCAGCCCCAGCATTTT. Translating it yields CSAREGGGNQPQHF.

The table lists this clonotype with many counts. The CDR3 bases are TGCAGCACAAGGGGGGATGGGGCCAACGTCCTGACTTTC. It encodes CSTRGDGANVLTF. J is TRBJ2-6 and V is TRBV29-1; D may be TRBD1 or TRBD2 (6 bases each). V lost 8 bases to trimming and J lost 3 bases, with 11 bases between them. Germline values: CDR1 SQVTM, CDR2 ANQGSEA. The CDR3 extends over 13 amino acids.

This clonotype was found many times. The chain's CDR3 is CASTSLQRAPGGYTF. DNA for the CDR3: TGTGCCAGCACTTCCCTTCAAAGGGCGCCTGGTGGCTACACCTTC. The V gene is TRBV7-2, the J gene TRBJ1-2; D not resolved. From germline, CDR1 is SGHTA and CDR2 FQGNSA. Trimming left V 7 bases short and J 7 bases short, with 22 bases between. The CDR3 contains 15 residues.